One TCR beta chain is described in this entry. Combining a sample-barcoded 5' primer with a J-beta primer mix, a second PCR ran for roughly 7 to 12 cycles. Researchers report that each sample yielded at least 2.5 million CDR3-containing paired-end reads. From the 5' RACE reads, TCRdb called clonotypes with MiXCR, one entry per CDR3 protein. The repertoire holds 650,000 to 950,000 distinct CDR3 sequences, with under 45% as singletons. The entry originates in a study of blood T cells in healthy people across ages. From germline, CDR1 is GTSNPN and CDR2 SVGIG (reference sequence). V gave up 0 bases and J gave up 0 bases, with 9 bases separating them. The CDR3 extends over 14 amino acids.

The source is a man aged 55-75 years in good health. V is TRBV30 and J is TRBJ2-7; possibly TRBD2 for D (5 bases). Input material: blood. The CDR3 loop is CAWSVEVLSYEQYF. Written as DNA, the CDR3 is TGTGCCTGGAGTGTGGAGGTCCTCTCCTACGAGCAGTACTTC.